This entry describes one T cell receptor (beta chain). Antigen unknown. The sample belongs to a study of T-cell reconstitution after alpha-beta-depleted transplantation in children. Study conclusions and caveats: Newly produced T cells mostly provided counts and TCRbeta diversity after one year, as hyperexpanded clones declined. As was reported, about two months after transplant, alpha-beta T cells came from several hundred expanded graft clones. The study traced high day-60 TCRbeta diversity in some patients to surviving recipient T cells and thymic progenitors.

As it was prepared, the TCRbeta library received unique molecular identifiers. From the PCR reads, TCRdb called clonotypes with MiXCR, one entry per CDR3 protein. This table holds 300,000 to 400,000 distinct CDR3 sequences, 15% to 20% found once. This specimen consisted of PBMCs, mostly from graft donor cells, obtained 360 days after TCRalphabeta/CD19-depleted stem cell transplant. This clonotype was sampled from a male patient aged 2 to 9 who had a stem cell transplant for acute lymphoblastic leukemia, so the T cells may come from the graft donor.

CDR3 amino acids: CASKTNTEAFF. Written as DNA, the CDR3 is TGTGCCAGCAAAACCAACACTGAAGCTTTCTTT. The gene calls are TRBV28 and TRBJ1-1; D unclear. V was trimmed by 7 bases and J by 2 bases, leaving 5 bases between them. CDR1 is MDHEN and CDR2 is SYDVKM in the germline V gene. CDR3 size: 11 residues.